This T cell receptor (beta chain) was obtained from a study of blood T cell repertoires in COVID-19 (dated by TCRdb to about 2020). With respect to the entire study: Samples covering the acute and convalescent phases of COVID-19 were provided by collaborators in the United States, Italy and Spain. The prospective study material was composed of cDNA or gDNA derived from T cells, B-cell-depleted T cells, or PBMCs. Deeply sampled blood TCRbeta repertoires from subjects exposed to, actively infected with, or recovered from COVID-19 were included in the dataset. A freely available public database, intended as a resource for researchers studying the immune response to SARS-CoV-2, is where the repertoires were released. The samples were drawn from two sources: the first 160 participants of the ongoing ImmuneRACE study, and some 1,300 subjects contributed by 6 global collaborators. The sample metadata nearly always contained a de-identified subject ID, COVID-19 status, age in years and sex. Where available, HLA class I and class II types were obtained from metadata supplied by the sample provider rather than from assay-based typing. What the work shows at the level of the full study, not this receptor alone: The quantity of clinical and demographic metadata differed by source and by participant and was supplied without curation.

TCRbeta CDR3 regions were amplified from genomic DNA by means of the immunoSEQ Assay, a bias-controlled multiplex PCR. Per the source publication's procedure: The number of nucleated cells in each sample was estimated from the amplification of reference gene primers within the assay. Sequence reads were collapsed and filtered to measure the absolute abundance of every unique TCRbeta CDR3 rearrangement. For each sample, productive Simpson clonality was calculated by taking the square root of Simpson's diversity index across productive rearrangements. The immuneACCESS repertoire file appears here via TCRdb, limited to in-frame rearrangements. These files lack a portion of the clones; in checked studies, under half of the deficit traces to unresolved V genes, and the cause of the others is not known. V and J calls plus clone size are reproduced from that table; the DNA served to infer D and trimming. The sample data list 130,000 or so clones, and roughly 89% of these were observed just once. Clones ranked in the top ten supply less than 5.5% of the sample.

Comment on this clone: It lacks a known antigen. Qualities for individual bases were not recorded, and no much larger clone is one base off.

The CDR3 starts with the cysteine, ends with the phenylalanine, and has 13 residues. Left in the record is the CDR3 DNA by itself, 39 bases read in frame from the first base. CDR1 and CDR2 are read off the germline V gene as MDHEN and SYDVKM. Trimmed from V: 6 bases; trimmed from J: 4 bases; junction bases lacking a gene match: 5. One collaborating source in Seattle enrolled patients while the patients were actively infected and followed the patients over time throughout the course of disease. Collaborating institutions collected whole blood in K2EDTA tubes following their own protocols. For TCRbeta analysis, collaborators shipped samples as frozen whole blood, isolated PBMCs, or DNA extracted from either of those sample types.

Rearrangement joined TRBV28 to TRBJ1-2; 7 middle bases align to TRBD1. This receptor was obtained from a man between 60 and 75 years old with COVID-19, enrolled during active disease. Sequencing input: peripheral blood. The CDR3 protein is CASRRGQFYGYTF. The base sequence is TGTGCCAGCAGGAGGGGACAGTTCTATGGCTACACCTTC.